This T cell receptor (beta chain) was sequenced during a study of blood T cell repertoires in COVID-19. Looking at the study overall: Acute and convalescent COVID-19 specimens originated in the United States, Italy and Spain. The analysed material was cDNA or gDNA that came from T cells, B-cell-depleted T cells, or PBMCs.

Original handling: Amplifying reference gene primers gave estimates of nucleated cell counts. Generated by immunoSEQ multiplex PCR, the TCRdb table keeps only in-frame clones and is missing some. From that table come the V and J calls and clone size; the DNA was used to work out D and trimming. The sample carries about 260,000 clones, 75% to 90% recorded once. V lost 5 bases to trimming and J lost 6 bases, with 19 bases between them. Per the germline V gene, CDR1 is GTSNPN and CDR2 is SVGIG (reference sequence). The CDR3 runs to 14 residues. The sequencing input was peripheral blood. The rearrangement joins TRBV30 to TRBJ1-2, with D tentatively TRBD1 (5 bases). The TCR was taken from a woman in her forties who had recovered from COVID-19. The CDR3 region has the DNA TGTGCCTGGGGGGGAGCGGGAATTTGGGATGGCTACACCTTC. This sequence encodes CAWGGAGIWDGYTF.